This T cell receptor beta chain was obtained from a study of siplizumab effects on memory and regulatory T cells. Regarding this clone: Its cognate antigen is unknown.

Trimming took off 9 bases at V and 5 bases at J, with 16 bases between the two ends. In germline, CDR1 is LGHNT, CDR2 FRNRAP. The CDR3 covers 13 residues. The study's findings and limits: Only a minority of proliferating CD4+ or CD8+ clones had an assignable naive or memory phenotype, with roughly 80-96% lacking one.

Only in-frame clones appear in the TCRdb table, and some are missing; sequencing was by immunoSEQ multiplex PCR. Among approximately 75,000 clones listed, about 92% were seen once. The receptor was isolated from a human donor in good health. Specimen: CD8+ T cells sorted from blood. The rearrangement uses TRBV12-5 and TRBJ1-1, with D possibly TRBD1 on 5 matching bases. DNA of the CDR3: TGTGCTAGCAACCCCCTGGGGGATACTGAAGCTTTCTTT. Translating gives CASNPLGDTEAFF.